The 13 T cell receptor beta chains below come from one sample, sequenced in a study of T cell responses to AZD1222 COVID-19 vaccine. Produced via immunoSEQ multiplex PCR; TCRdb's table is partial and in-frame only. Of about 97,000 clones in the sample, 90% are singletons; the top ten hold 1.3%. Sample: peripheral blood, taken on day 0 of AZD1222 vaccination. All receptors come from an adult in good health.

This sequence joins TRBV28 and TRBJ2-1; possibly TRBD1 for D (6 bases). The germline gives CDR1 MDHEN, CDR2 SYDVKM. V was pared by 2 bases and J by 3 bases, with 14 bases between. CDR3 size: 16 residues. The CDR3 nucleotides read TGTGCCAGCAGTTTACCAGGTACAGGGATCTACAATGAGCAGTTCTTC. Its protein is CASSLPGTGIYNEQFF.

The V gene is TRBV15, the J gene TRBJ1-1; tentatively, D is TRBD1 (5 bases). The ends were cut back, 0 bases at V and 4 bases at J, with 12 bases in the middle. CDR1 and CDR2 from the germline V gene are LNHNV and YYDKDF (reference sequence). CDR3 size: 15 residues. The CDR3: CATSRETGGRTEAFF. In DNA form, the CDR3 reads TGTGCCACCAGCAGAGAAACAGGAGGTCGCACTGAAGCTTTCTTT.

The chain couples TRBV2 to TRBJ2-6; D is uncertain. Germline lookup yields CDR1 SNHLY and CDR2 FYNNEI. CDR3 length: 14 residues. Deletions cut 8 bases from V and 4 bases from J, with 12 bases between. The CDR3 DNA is TGTGCCAGCCGCAGCTTATCGGGGGCCAACGTCCTGACTTTC. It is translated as CASRSLSGANVLTF.

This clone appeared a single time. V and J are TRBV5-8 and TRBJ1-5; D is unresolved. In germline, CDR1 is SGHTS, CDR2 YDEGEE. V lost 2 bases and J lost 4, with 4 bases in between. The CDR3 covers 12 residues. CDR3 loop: CASSLWNQPQHF. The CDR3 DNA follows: TGTGCCAGCAGCTTATGGAATCAGCCCCAGCATTTT.

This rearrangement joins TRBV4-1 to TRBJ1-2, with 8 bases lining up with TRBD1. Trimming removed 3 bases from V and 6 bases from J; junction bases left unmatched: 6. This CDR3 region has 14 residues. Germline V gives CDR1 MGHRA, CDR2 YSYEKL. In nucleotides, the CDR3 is TGCGCCAGCAGCCATCTACAGGGGGGAGATGGCTACACCTTC. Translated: CASSHLQGGDGYTF.

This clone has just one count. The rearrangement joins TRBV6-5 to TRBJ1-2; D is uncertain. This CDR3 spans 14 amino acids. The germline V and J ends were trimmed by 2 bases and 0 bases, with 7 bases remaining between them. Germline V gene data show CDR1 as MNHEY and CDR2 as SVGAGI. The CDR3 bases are TGTGCCAGCAGTTACCCCATATCTAACTATGGCTACACCTTC. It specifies CASSYPISNYGYTF.

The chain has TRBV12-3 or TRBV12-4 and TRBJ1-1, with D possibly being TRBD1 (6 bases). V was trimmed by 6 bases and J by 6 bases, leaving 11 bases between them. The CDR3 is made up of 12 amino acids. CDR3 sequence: CASRQGSAEAFF. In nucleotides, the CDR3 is TGTGCCAGCAGACAGGGATCAGCTGAAGCTTTCTTT.

CDR3 in DNA: TGCAGCGTGGCACAAGAGACCCAGTACTTC. Protein sequence: CSVAQETQYF. This chain uses TRBV29-1 with TRBJ2-5; D is unresolved. CDR3 length: 10 residues. Trimming took 6 bases from V and 2 from J, leaving 4 bases between them. Germline CDR1 SQVTM, CDR2 ANQGSEA.

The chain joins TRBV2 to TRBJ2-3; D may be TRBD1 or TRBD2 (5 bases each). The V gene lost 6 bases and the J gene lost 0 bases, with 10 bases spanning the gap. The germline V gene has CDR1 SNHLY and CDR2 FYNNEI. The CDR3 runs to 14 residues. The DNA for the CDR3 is TGTGCCAGCAGGCCCAGGGAGAGCACAGATACGCAGTATTTT. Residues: CASRPRESTDTQYF. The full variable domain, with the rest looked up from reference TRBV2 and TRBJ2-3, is EPEVTQTPSHQVTQMGQEVILRCVPISNHLYFYWYRQILGQKVEFLVSFYNNEISEKSEIFDDQFSVERPDGSNFTLKIRSTKLEDSAMYFCASRPRESTDTQYFGPGTRLTVL.

Written as DNA, the CDR3 is TGTGCCAGCAGCGCGGGGGACAGGTGGGCTGGAGAGACCCAGTACTTC. It specifies CASSAGDRWAGETQYF. The chain has TRBV11-2 and TRBJ2-5, with D perhaps matching TRBD1 (8 bases). From germline, CDR1 is SGHAT and CDR2 FQNNGV. The CDR3 consists of 16 residues. V was trimmed by 5 bases and J by 4 bases, leaving 20 bases between them.

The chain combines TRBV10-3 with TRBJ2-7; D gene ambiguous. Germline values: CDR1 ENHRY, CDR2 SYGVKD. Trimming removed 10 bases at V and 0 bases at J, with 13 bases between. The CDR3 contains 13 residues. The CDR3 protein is CATSAEPSYEQYF. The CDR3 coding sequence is TGTGCCACAAGTGCGGAGCCCTCCTACGAGCAGTACTTC.

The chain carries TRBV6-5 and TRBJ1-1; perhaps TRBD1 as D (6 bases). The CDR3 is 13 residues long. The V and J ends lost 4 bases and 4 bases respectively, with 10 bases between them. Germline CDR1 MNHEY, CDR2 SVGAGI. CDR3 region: CASSLTGPTEAFF. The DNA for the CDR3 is TGTGCCAGCAGTTTAACAGGGCCCACTGAAGCTTTCTTT.

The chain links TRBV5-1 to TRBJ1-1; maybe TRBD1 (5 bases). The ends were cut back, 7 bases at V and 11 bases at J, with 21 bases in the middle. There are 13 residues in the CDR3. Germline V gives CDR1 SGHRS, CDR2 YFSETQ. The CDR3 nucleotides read TGCGCCAGCTCCGTTACCAGCGGCGGGGGGGCTTTCTTT. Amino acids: CASSVTSGGGAFF.